Presented here are 11 T cell receptor beta chains from one specimen sequenced in a study of regulatory T cells in long-lasting Graves disease. Time point reported: newly diagnosed GD, antithyroid drugs for less than 3 months. RNA extracted from PBMCs served as the sequencing template. Both iRepertoire HTBI primers and Arm-PCR of CDR3 regions were used to build the TCR beta libraries. In TCRdb, the multiplex PCR reads were re-called with MiXCR into one record per CDR3 protein. The sample holds approximately 560,000 distinct CDR3 sequences; around 15% are singletons and the top ten take around 11%. This same sample was also taken into another study, of T cells in Graves' hyperthyroidism and ophthalmopathy.

The sequencing used peripheral blood mononuclear cells (PBMCs), collected at new diagnosis, from a patient treated with antithyroid drugs. The receptors originated from a man aged 18 to 29 with Graves disease.

This clonotype appeared many times. V gene TRBV7-3 combines with J gene TRBJ1-5; D remains ambiguous. V lost 5 bases, J lost 5 bases, and 10 bases lay in between. The germline V gene encodes CDR1 SGHTA and CDR2 FQGTGA. CDR3 length: 13 amino acids. The CDR3 here is CASSPNADQPQHF. CDR3 nucleotides: TGTGCCAGCAGCCCGAACGCGGATCAGCCCCAGCATTTT.

This clonotype came up a few times. V gene TRBV20-1 combines with J gene TRBJ2-6; D ambiguous. Per germline, CDR1 DFQATT and CDR2 SNEGSKA (reference sequence). The CDR3 covers 17 residues. The V and J ends lost 0 bases and 4 bases respectively, with 16 bases between them. The CDR3 DNA is TGCAGTGCTAGAGATCCGAACCTTCTGGCGGGGGCCAACGTCCTGACTTTC. Amino acids: CSARDPNLLAGANVLTF.

This rearrangement joins TRBV5-1 to TRBJ1-2, with D uncertain. The CDR3 has 13 residues. Looked up from germline, CDR1 is SGHRS and CDR2 is YFSETQ. V was shortened by 0 bases and J by 3 bases, with 6 bases between the two germline ends. For the CDR3, the DNA is TGCGCCAGCAGCTTGGACCCCTACTATGGCTACACCTTC. This encodes CASSLDPYYGYTF.

This clonotype was seen repeatedly, ten times or more. The V gene is TRBV5-5, the J gene TRBJ2-3; D might be TRBD2 (6 bases). The CDR3 loop spans 15 amino acids. With 4 bases removed from V and 1 base from J, the gap between germline ends came to 13 bases. CDR1 is SGHKS and CDR2 is YYEKEE in the germline V gene (reference sequence). CDR3 coding DNA: TGTGCCAGCAGCGCGGGACTCCTGGGCACAGATACGCAGTATTTT. Encoded protein: CASSAGLLGTDTQYF. Full variable domain (missing parts from reference TRBV5-5 and TRBJ2-3): DAGVTQSPTHLIKTRGQQVTLRCSPISGHKSVSWYQQVLGQGPQFIFQYYEKEERGRGNFPDRFSARQFPNYSSELNVNALLLGDSALYLCASSAGLLGTDTQYFGPGTRLTVL.

This clonotype came up many times. The CDR3 spells CASSYTRARGGYTF. In DNA form, the CDR3 reads TGTGCCAGCAGCTATACCAGGGCCAGAGGGGGCTACACCTTC. This chain connects TRBV28 to TRBJ1-2; a weak D match, TRBD1 (5 bases). This CDR3 spans 14 amino acids. Germline CDR1 is MDHEN and CDR2 is SYDVKM. Trimming cost V 6 bases and J 8 bases, with 19 bases left between them.

This clonotype was observed a few times. The CDR3, as DNA: TGTGCCAGCCGGACGAACACCGGGGAGCTGTTTTTT. This translates into CASRTNTGELFF. The chain couples TRBV6-2 or TRBV6-3 to TRBJ2-2; the D is unclear. Between the trimmed V and J ends, which lost 8 bases and 0 bases, there was a span of 4 bases. Per the germline V gene, CDR1 is MNHEY and CDR2 is SVGEGT. The CDR3 length is 12 residues.

This clonotype was found many times. CDR3 residues: CASSPEATSTDTQYF. The CDR3 region has the DNA TGTGCCAGCAGTCCAGAGGCCACTAGCACAGATACGCAGTATTTT. The V gene is TRBV2, the J gene TRBJ2-3; D is uncertain. The CDR3 is 15 residues long. V was cut by 5 bases and J by 0 bases, with 12 bases left in between. The germline gives CDR1 SNHLY, CDR2 FYNNEI.

The table lists this clonotype with a few counts. The V call is TRBV7-9, the J call TRBJ2-3, with D unclear. Trimming pared 4 bases from V and 0 bases from J, leaving 11 bases between. The CDR3 spans 15 residues. The germline V gene encodes CDR1 SEHNR and CDR2 FQNEAQ (reference sequence). CDR3 loop: CASSSSTTSTDTQYF. The CDR3 DNA sequence: TGTGCCAGCAGCTCGTCGACCACTAGCACAGATACGCAGTATTTT.

This clonotype turned up a few times. The gene calls are TRBV5-1 and TRBJ2-5; D uncertain. This CDR3 is 16 amino acids long. The germline CDR1 and CDR2 sequences are SGHRS and YFSETQ. V was cut by 2 bases and J by 4 bases, with 18 bases left in between. CDR3 loop: CASSFTIVKASETQYF. CDR3 sequence (DNA): TGCGCCAGCAGCTTTACGATAGTCAAGGCTTCAGAGACCCAGTACTTC.

The rearrangement links TRBV5-6 to TRBJ2-3, with D perhaps matching TRBD2 (7 bases). Trimming stripped 5 bases from V and 1 base from J, with 20 bases between. Germline loops: CDR1 SGHDT, CDR2 YYEEEE. The CDR3 sequence is 17 residues long. The CDR3 is CASSSISGEGGTDTQYF. CDR3 nucleotides: TGTGCCAGCAGTTCAATCAGCGGGGAGGGGGGCACAGATACGCAGTATTTT.

This clonotype has a count of ten or more. The gene calls are TRBV3-1 and TRBJ2-2, with 8 bases aligning to TRBD1. With V trimmed by 6 bases and J by 7 bases, 7 bases remained unmatched. CDR3 size: 14 residues. The germline V gene encodes CDR1 LGHDT and CDR2 YNNKEL (reference sequence). Here the CDR3 DNA reads TGTGCCAGCAGTCTCAGGGGGCGCCTCGGGGAGCTGTTTTTT. It yields the protein CASSLRGRLGELFF.